The subject of this entry is one T cell receptor (beta chain). Antigen specificity is unknown. The sample is drawn from a study of cytomegalovirus exposure and HLA in healthy donors. The germline CDR1 and CDR2 sequences are MNHEY and SVGAGI. The CDR3 is 14 amino acids. V lost 4 bases and J lost 8; bases outside the gene matches: 9. Study observations and caveats: Reportedly, fewer N-insertions than the approximately 700-donor mean appeared in an Asian-associated ancestry cluster in a later analysis. Productive rates of about 87% or about 30% were seen for most TCR beta V segments in an earlier analysis. Cytomegalovirus status was reportedly diagnosed by the classifier with high sensitivity and specificity.

This PCR relied on a set of 60 Vbeta primers and 13 Jbeta primers. The method was immunoSEQ multiplex PCR; TCRdb's version includes in-frame clones alone and lacks a portion of them. Seen here are 55,000 to 70,000 clones, 65% to 80% observed once, and the top ten hold 5.4%. Sequencing was done on a sample of PBMCs. The J gene is TRBJ1-2, the V gene TRBV6-5, with 8 bases identical to TRBD1. The sequence derives from a woman between 25 and 40 years old in good health and CMV-seronegative. This CDR3 reads CASSLDQGARGYTF. The CDR3, as DNA: TGTGCCAGCAGTTTAGACCAGGGGGCGCGGGGCTACACCTTC.